This T cell receptor beta chain emerged from a study of shared clonotypes between healthy human individuals. Naive CD8 cells, CD45RO-negative and positively selected for CCR7, excluded terminally differentiated effector memory CD45RA+ cells. Germline lookup yields CDR1 MNHNS and CDR2 SASEGT. The V end lost 5 bases, the J end lost 0 bases, and 10 bases lay between the germline ends. The CDR3 spans 14 residues. Study-wide results and limits: Clonotypes that were shared across a handful of donors made up around 5% of naive CD4 clonotypes.

Turning to this clone: Its antigen is not known.

Study processing details: Filtering differed because ImmunoSEQ produced junction-only sequences that carried no quality scores. Sequencing was performed with immunoSEQ multiplex PCR; in TCRdb, only in-frame clones are kept and a portion is missing. V, J and clone size were drawn from that table, and D and trimming were deduced from the DNA. The table lists around 650,000 clones, 96% of them singletons. The sample consisted of naive CD8+ T cells sorted from blood. The chain couples TRBV6-1 to TRBJ1-1; perhaps TRBD1 as D (5 bases). The clonotype was recovered from a woman aged 25 to 39 in good health. CDR3 in DNA: TGTGCCAGCAGTCCACTGACAGTGAACACTGAAGCTTTCTTT. Translation gives CASSPLTVNTEAFF.